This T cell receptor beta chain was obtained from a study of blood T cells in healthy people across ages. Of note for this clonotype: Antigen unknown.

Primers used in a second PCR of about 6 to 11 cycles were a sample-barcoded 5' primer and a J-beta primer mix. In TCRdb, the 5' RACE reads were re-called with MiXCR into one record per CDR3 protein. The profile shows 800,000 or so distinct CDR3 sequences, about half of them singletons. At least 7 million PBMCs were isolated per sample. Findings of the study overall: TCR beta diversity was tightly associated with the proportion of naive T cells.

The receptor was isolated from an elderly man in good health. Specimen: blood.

The CDR3, as DNA: TGTGCCAGCATCCCGGTAGCGGGAGGTCGGACCGGGGAGCTGTTTTTT. This encodes CASIPVAGGRTGELFF. The chain joins TRBV27 to TRBJ2-2; 10 nucleotides agree with TRBD2. There are 16 residues in the CDR3. The trim removed 7 bases at V and 5 bases at J, leaving 10 bases unmatched. Germline loops: CDR1 MNHEY, CDR2 SMNVEV (reference sequence).